The following is a TCR beta chain sequence with its context. Its antigen is currently unknown. The Oncomine TCR Beta short-read assay was applied to DNA of cultured CD4+ T cells. TCRdb re-analysed the PCR reads in MiXCR, keeping a single row per CDR3 protein. The sample includes about 26,000 distinct CDR3 sequences, around 50% of them seen just once. The sample originates from a study of vaccination and CD4 T cells after COVID-19. Study-level information: Investigators took post-vaccine samples a median roughly 72 days after dose two, within a range of 14 to 241. Some control cultures received a CEFX pool, which served as the positive control. Others received an HIV-1 Nef pool or no peptide.

Treatment indicated: roughly 10-day PBMC culture with coronavirus spike peptide pools or control peptides (ViraFEST assay). The CDR3 contains 17 residues. Notes on the study in general: Detection of a median about 86% of reactive clones in convalescent patients was confined to the period after vaccination.

The material sequenced was CD4+ T cells from blood, cultured in vitro, taken before SARS-CoV-2 vaccination. This receptor was obtained from a human donor who received a COVID-19 vaccine. J is TRBJ1-6 and V is TRBV21-1; the table's TRBD1 call for D was not verified on the DNA. TRBV21-1 is a known pseudogene. The CDR3 DNA reads as TGTGCCAGCAGCAATAGTCGAACAGGCTTTTCTACTTCACCCCTCCACTTT. It yields the protein CASSNSRTGFSTSPLHF.